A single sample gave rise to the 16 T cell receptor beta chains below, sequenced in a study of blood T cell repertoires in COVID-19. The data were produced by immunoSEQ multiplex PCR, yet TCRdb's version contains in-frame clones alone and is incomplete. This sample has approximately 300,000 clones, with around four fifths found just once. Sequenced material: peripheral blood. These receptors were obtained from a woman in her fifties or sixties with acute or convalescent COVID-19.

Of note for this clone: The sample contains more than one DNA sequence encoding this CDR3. Here the CDR3 DNA reads TGTGCCAGCAGTGAAGGGAGGAACTATGGCTACACCTTC. Encoded protein: CASSEGRNYGYTF. The chain has TRBV2 and TRBJ1-2; D is ambiguous. The CDR3 covers 13 residues. Trimming pared 1 base from V and 2 bases from J, leaving 5 bases between. From germline, CDR1 is SNHLY and CDR2 FYNNEI.

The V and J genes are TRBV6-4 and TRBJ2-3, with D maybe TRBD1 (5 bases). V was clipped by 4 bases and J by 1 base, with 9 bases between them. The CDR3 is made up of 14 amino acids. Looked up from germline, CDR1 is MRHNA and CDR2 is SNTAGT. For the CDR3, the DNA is TGTGCCAGCAGTGGTTCGACAGGCACAGATACGCAGTATTTT. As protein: CASSGSTGTDTQYF.

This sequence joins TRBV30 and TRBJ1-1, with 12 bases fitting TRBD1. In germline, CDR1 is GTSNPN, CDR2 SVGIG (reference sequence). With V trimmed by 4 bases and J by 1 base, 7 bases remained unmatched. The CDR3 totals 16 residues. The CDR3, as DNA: TGTGCCTGGACCGGGACAGGGGGCCCCTCGAACACTGAAGCTTTCTTT. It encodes CAWTGTGGPSNTEAFF.

This chain's CDR3 is CSVGAGQGYGYTF. CDR3 DNA: TGCAGCGTTGGGGCCGGACAGGGGTATGGCTACACCTTC. The chain joins TRBV29-1 to TRBJ1-2, with 9 bases lining up with TRBD1. Germline CDR1 SQVTM, CDR2 ANQGSEA. The length of the CDR3 is 13 residues. The trim removed 4 bases at V and 5 bases at J, leaving 5 bases unmatched.

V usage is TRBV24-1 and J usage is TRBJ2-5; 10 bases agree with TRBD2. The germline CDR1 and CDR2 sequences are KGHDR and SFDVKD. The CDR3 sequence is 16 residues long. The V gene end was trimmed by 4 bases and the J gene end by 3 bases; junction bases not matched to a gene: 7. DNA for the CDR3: TGTGCCACCAGTGACCGTAGCGGGGGGACTAAAGAGACCCAGTACTTC. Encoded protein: CATSDRSGGTKETQYF.

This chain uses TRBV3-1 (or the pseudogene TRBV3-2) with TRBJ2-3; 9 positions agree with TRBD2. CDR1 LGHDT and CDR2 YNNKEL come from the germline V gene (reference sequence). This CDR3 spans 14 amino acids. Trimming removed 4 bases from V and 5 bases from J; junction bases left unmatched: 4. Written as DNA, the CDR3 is TGTGCCAGCAGCCCACTAGCGGGTAAAGATACGCAGTATTTT. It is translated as CASSPLAGKDTQYF.

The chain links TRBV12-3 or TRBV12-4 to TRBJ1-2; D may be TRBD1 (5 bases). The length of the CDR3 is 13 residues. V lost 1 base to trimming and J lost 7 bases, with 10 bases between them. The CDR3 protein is CASSLVTGGGYTF. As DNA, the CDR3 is TGTGCCAGCAGTTTAGTAACAGGTGGTGGCTACACCTTC.

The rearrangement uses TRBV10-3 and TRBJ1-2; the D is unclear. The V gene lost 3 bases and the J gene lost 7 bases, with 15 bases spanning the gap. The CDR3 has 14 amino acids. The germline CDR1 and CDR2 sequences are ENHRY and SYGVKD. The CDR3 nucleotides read TGTGCCATCAGTGACAGTCCTTACTCGGGTGGCTACACCTTC. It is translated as CAISDSPYSGGYTF.

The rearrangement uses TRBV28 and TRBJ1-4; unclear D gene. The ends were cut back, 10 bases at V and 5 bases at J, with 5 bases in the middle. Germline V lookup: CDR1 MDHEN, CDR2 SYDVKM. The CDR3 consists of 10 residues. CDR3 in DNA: TGTGCCACTGAGAATGAAAAACTGTTTTTT. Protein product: CATENEKLFF.

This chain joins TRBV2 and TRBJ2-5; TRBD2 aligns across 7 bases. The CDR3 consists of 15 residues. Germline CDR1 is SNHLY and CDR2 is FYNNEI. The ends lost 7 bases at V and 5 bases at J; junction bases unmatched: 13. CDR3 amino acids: CASTQMGGRGETQYF. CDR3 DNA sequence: TGTGCCAGCACTCAAATGGGGGGGAGAGGCGAGACCCAGTACTTC.

CDR3 nucleotide sequence: TGTGCCATCAAAGCTAGCGGGGATGAGCAGTTCTTC. Translating it yields CAIKASGDEQFF. The chain uses TRBV10-3 and TRBJ2-1; 9 positions match TRBD2. The J segment lost 8 bases and the V segment lost 7 bases, leaving 3 bases of the junction unmatched. Germline CDR1 reads ENHRY; CDR2 reads SYGVKD. The CDR3 has 12 amino acids.

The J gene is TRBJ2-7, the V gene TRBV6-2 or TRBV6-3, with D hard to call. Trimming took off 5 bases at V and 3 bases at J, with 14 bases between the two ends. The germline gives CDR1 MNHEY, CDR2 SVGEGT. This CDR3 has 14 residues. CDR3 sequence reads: CASSLPGLVYEQYF. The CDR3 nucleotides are TGTGCCAGCAGTCTCCCCGGTTTGGTCTACGAGCAGTACTTC.

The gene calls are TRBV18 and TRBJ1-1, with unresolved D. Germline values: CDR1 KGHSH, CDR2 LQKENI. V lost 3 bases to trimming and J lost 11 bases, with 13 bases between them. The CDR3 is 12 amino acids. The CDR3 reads CASSPGLGFAFF. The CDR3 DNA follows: TGTGCCAGCTCACCGGGTCTCGGGTTTGCTTTCTTT.

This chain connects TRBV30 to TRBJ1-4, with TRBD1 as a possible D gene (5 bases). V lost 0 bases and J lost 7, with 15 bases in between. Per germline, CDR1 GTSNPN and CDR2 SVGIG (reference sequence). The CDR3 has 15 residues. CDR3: CAWSVGGQGSEKLFF. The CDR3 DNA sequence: TGTGCCTGGAGTGTAGGAGGGCAGGGAAGTGAAAAACTGTTTTTT.

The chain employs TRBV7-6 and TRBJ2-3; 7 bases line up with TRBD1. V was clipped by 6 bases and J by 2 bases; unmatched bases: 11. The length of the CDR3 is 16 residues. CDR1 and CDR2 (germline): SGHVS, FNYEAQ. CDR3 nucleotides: TGTGCCAGCAGTTTTGACCGGGACAGACACACAGATACGCAGTATTTT. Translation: CASSFDRDRHTDTQYF.

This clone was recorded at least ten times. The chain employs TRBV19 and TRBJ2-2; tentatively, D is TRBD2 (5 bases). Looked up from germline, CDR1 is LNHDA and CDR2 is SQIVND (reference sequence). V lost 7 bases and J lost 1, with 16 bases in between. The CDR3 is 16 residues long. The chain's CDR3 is CASNLGDYWNTGELFF. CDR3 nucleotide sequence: TGTGCCAGTAATCTAGGAGACTATTGGAACACCGGGGAGCTGTTTTTT.